This entry features one T cell receptor beta chain sequence. Its matching antigen is unknown. This sample was included in a study of regulatory T cells in long-lasting Graves disease. Library construction for TCR beta used iRepertoire HTBI primers and Arm-PCR of CDR3 regions. MiXCR was run by TCRdb on the multiplex PCR reads, yielding one entry per CDR3 protein. The data show more than 300,000 distinct CDR3 sequences, about 17% seen once. General study points: Under persistent disease, TRBV28, TRBJ1-2 and TRBJ2-5 were used preferentially. The analysis examined peripheral blood only and excluded thyroid tissue.

Time point defined: newly diagnosed GD, antithyroid drugs for less than 3 months. TCR sequences were obtained from RNA taken from PBMCs. EDTA tubes received about 8.2 milliliters of drawn peripheral blood. Trimming pared 6 bases from V and 0 bases from J, leaving 14 bases between. This CDR3 has 16 amino acids. These same data were also listed under a study on T cells in Graves' hyperthyroidism and ophthalmopathy. From that second work: The TCR CDR3 was amplified in a first-round RT-PCR using the HTBI primer set.

The sequence was collected from a woman between 18 and 29 years old with Graves disease. This material consisted of peripheral blood mononuclear cells (PBMCs), taken at new diagnosis, from a patient treated with antithyroid drugs. The rearrangement uses TRBV12-3 or TRBV12-4 and TRBJ2-2, with D perhaps matching TRBD1 (6 bases). The CDR3 DNA sequence: TGTGCCAGCAGACTAACCGGGACAACGAACACCGGGGAGCTGTTTTTT. It yields the protein CASRLTGTTNTGELFF.